The 9 T cell receptor beta chains below come from one sample, sequenced in a study of OX40 agonist ivuxolimab in advanced cancers. The library was obtained by the immunoSEQ multiplex PCR assay. TCRdb stores this immuneACCESS table with in-frame sequences only. Part of the clones is absent; in the studies checked, under half of the shortfall reflects unresolved V genes, and no reason is known for the rest. This sample comprises around 60,000 clones, about 87% of them detected only once. 2.5% to 3% of the sample belongs to the ten largest clones. The sample consisted of CD4+ or CD8+ T cells sorted from blood, taken in a trial of the OX40 agonist ivuxolimab. These receptors all stem from an adult with an advanced solid tumor such as melanoma, head and neck, liver or kidney cancer.

About this clone: In the same sample, other DNA sequences code for this CDR3. The gene calls are TRBV7-2 and TRBJ2-2; no reliable D call. In germline, CDR1 is SGHTA, CDR2 FQGNSA. Trimming left V 0 bases short and J 0 bases short, with 5 bases between. This CDR3 is built from 15 residues. The CDR3 DNA follows: TGTGCCAGCAGCTTAGCGGGTCCGAACACCGGGGAGCTGTTTTTT. This codes for CASSLAGPNTGELFF.

The chain employs TRBV18 and TRBJ2-3; TRBD2 matches 14 bases. Germline V gene lookup returns CDR1 KGHSH and CDR2 LQKENI. The junction had 6 bases not matched to a gene; V was cut back by 4 bases and J by 6 bases. The CDR3 covers 16 residues. This CDR3 is CASSQTSGRAGDTQYF. The CDR3 bases are TGTGCCAGCTCACAGACTAGCGGGAGGGCCGGGGATACGCAGTATTTT.

The chain joins TRBV5-6 to TRBJ2-5; perhaps TRBD2 as D (5 bases). Germline assignment: CDR1 SGHDT and CDR2 YYEEEE. The V end lost 0 bases, the J end lost 5 bases, and 8 bases lay between the germline ends. CDR3 length equals 13 residues. In nucleotides, the CDR3 is TGTGCCAGCAGCTTGGACCGCGGGGAGACCCAGTACTTC. This codes for CASSLDRGETQYF.

This chain's CDR3 is CASSLNVRVGEQYF. The CDR3 nucleotides are TGTGCCAGCAGCTTAAATGTCAGGGTCGGCGAGCAGTACTTC. The chain combines TRBV11-2 with TRBJ2-7; a possible D gene is TRBD1 (5 bases). The CDR3 length is 14 residues. The germline V and J ends were trimmed by 2 bases and 6 bases, with 14 bases remaining between them. Germline lookup yields CDR1 SGHAT and CDR2 FQNNGV.

This clone appeared a few times. V usage is TRBV19 and J usage is TRBJ1-1; D may be TRBD1 (6 bases). The V gene's germline CDR1 is LNHDA and CDR2 SQIVND (reference sequence). The V gene lost 3 bases and the J gene lost 4 bases, with 15 bases spanning the gap. This CDR3 is built from 15 residues. CDR3 sequence reads: CASSIGNRVPTEAFF. The CDR3 nucleotides are TGTGCCAGTAGTATCGGCAACAGGGTTCCCACTGAAGCTTTCTTT.

V gene TRBV5-4 combines with J gene TRBJ2-5; 8 bases map to TRBD1. Per the germline V gene, CDR1 is SGHNT and CDR2 is YYREEE (reference sequence). The V and J ends lost 4 bases and 5 bases, in that order; junction bases with no gene match: 10. The CDR3 is 15 amino acids. The CDR3 nucleotides read TGTGCCAGCAGCGACCGAGACAGGGGTATCGAGACCCAGTACTTC. This gives the protein CASSDRDRGIETQYF.

This chain connects TRBV19 to TRBJ2-7; weak D call: TRBD1 (6 bases). The CDR3 has 14 amino acids. V dropped 3 bases and J dropped 1 base, with 10 bases sitting between them. The V gene's germline CDR1 is LNHDA and CDR2 SQIVND (reference sequence). CDR3 in DNA: TGTGCCAGTAGTATCAACAGGGATTCCTACGAGCAGTACTTC. The encoded protein is CASSINRDSYEQYF. Combining the CDR3 with reference TRBV19 and TRBJ2-7 gives the whole variable domain DGGITQSPKYLFRKEGQNVTLSCEQNLNHDAMYWYRQDPGQGLRLIYYSQIVNDFQKGDIAEGYSVSREKKESFPLTVTSAQKNPTAFYLCASSINRDSYEQYFGPGTRLTVT.

The chain is built from TRBV2 and TRBJ1-2; D not resolved. V lost 7 bases, J lost 8 bases, and 17 bases lay in between. Germline V gives CDR1 SNHLY, CDR2 FYNNEI. The CDR3 has 13 residues. The CDR3 coding sequence is TGTGCCAGCATTGAGCGGGCGGTAGGCGGCTACACCTTC. Protein product: CASIERAVGGYTF. Full variable domain (remainder filled in from reference TRBV2 and TRBJ1-2): EPEVTQTPSHQVTQMGQEVILRCVPISNHLYFYWYRQILGQKVEFLVSFYNNEISEKSEIFDDQFSVERPDGSNFTLKIRSTKLEDSAMYFCASIERAVGGYTFGSGTRLTVV.

CDR3 bases: TGTGCCAGCAGGACGGGACTAGCGAGGACAGATACGCAGTATTTT. Its translation is CASRTGLARTDTQYF. The rearrangement uses TRBV7-3 and TRBJ2-3, with 10 bases matching TRBD2. V gave up 6 bases and J gave up 3 bases; unmatched junction bases: 6. This CDR3 has 15 amino acids. Germline loops: CDR1 SGHTA, CDR2 FQGTGA. Drawing the rest from reference TRBV7-3 and TRBJ2-3, the complete variable domain is GAGVSQTPSNKVTEKGKYVELRCDPISGHTALYWYRQSLGQGPEFLIYFQGTGAADDSGLPNDRFFAVRPEGSVSTLKIQRTERGDSAVYLCASRTGLARTDTQYFGPGTRLTVL.